Detailed here is one T cell receptor (beta chain). This sample is drawn from a study of cytomegalovirus exposure and HLA in healthy donors. V was clipped by 3 bases and J by 1 base; unmatched bases: 4. Germline V gives CDR1 SGHRS, CDR2 YFSETQ. The length of the CDR3 is 15 residues. Data came from immunoSEQ multiplex PCR; TCRdb stores just in-frame clones and leaves some out. The sample has 300,000 to 350,000 clones; roughly 86% are singletons. The receptor's source is a man aged 25 to 40 in good health and CMV-seronegative. The sequenced sample consisted of PBMCs. This sequence joins TRBV5-1 and TRBJ1-2, with 9 bases identical to TRBD1. CDR3 bases: TGCGCCAGCAGCTCCGGGACAGGGAATAACTATGGCTACACCTTC. Translating gives CASSSGTGNNYGYTF. Variable domain in full (rest from reference TRBV5-1 and TRBJ1-2): KAGVTQTPRYLIKTRGQQVTLSCSPISGHRSVSWYQQTPGQGLQFLFEYFSETQRNKGNFPGRFSGRQFSNSRSEMNVSTLELGDSALYLCASSSGTGNNYGYTFGSGTRLTVV.